The 24 T cell receptor beta chains listed next were all sequenced from one sample in a study of shared clonotypes between healthy human individuals. The assay was immunoSEQ multiplex PCR, and TCRdb's table has in-frame clones only and misses some. The sample records 2,500,000 or so clones, roughly 93% being singletons. The specimen was naive CD4+ T cells from PBMCs. As for subset: CD45RA+ positively selected. The source of these receptors is a man younger than 35 in good health. Some clones in this sample may be carry-over from other donors' samples.

CDR3 residues: CASSARTGADTQYF. The CDR3 DNA reads TGTGCCAGCAGCGCTAGGACAGGGGCAGATACGCAGTATTTT. The chain combines TRBV9 with TRBJ2-3; 9 bases align to TRBD1. In germline, CDR1 is SGDLS, CDR2 YYNGEE. There are 14 residues in the CDR3. With 3 bases clipped from V and 4 bases from J, the junction kept 3 bases outside the gene matches.

The J gene is TRBJ2-7, the V gene TRBV2, with no clear D. This CDR3 region has 12 residues. Trimming pared 6 bases from V and 0 bases from J, leaving 6 bases between. Germline V gene sequence: CDR1 SNHLY, CDR2 FYNNEI. This CDR3 is CASSQVSYEQYF. CDR3 nucleotide sequence: TGTGCCAGCAGCCAGGTCTCCTACGAGCAGTACTTC. The full variable domain, in which reference TRBV2 and TRBJ2-7 provide the parts outside the CDR3, is EPEVTQTPSHQVTQMGQEVILRCVPISNHLYFYWYRQILGQKVEFLVSFYNNEISEKSEIFDDQFSVERPDGSNFTLKIRSTKLEDSAMYFCASSQVSYEQYFGPGTRLTVT.

The chain couples TRBV6-1 to TRBJ2-1; 12 bases are a match to TRBD2. The V segment lost 3 bases and the J segment 4 bases; nucleotides outside the gene matches: 13. Per the germline V gene, CDR1 is MNHNS and CDR2 is SASEGT. The CDR3 loop spans 19 amino acids. CDR3 loop: CASSEWGYETSGGYNEQFF. The CDR3 DNA is TGTGCCAGCAGTGAGTGGGGCTACGAGACTAGCGGGGGATACAATGAGCAGTTCTTC.

The chain combines TRBV5-4 with TRBJ2-7; possibly TRBD2 for D (6 bases). The CDR3 extends over 13 amino acids. The V end was cut by 4 bases, the J end by 7 bases, with 15 bases between. From germline, CDR1 is SGHNT and CDR2 YYREEE (reference sequence). The CDR3 reads CASSQTSMGEQYF. The CDR3, as DNA: TGTGCCAGCAGCCAGACTAGTATGGGGGAGCAGTACTTC.

Worth noting for this clone: Other DNA sequences in this sample translate to the same CDR3. V and J are TRBV5-1 and TRBJ2-3; 7 bases fit TRBD2. Per germline, CDR1 SGHRS and CDR2 YFSETQ. After removal of 2 bases from V and 2 bases from J, the junction contained 5 bases not matched to a gene. This CDR3 is 15 amino acids long. The CDR3 region has the DNA TGCGCCAGCAGCTTCAGCGGGGCGGACACAGATACGCAGTATTTT. Translating gives CASSFSGADTDTQYF.

The chain carries TRBV7-2 and TRBJ1-4; the D gene is possibly TRBD1 (5 bases). Germline CDR1 SGHTA, CDR2 FQGNSA. This CDR3 spans 16 amino acids. The V and J ends lost 2 bases and 3 bases respectively, with 13 bases between them. CDR3 residues: CASSLRSGLSNEKLFF. CDR3 nucleotides: TGTGCCAGCAGCTTACGCTCAGGGCTCTCTAATGAAAAACTGTTTTTT.

This chain connects TRBV2 to TRBJ2-1; D is unclear. Trimming removed 2 bases at V and 15 bases at J, with 11 bases between. The length of the CDR3 is 11 residues. CDR1 is SNHLY and CDR2 is FYNNEI in the germline V gene. CDR3 residues: CASSEIQSLFF. CDR3 in DNA: TGTGCCAGCAGTGAAATCCAGTCACTGTTCTTC.

V usage is TRBV10-3 and J usage is TRBJ2-7, with D hard to call. Germline values: CDR1 ENHRY, CDR2 SYGVKD. The CDR3 spans 14 residues. Trimming pared 10 bases from V and 1 base from J, leaving 17 bases between. The CDR3 nucleotides are TGTGCCAACAGACCCGACGGAGCTTCCTACGAGCAGTACTTC. Translation gives CANRPDGASYEQYF.

The sample holds a few counts of this clone. Other DNA sequences in the sample encode the same CDR3. V is TRBV2 and J is TRBJ1-5; 8 bases map to TRBD1. With 9 bases clipped from V and 2 bases from J, the junction kept 3 bases outside the gene matches. The CDR3 consists of 13 residues. Per the germline V gene, CDR1 is SNHLY and CDR2 is FYNNEI. CDR3 DNA: TGTGCCAGTGGGGGACAGGGCAATCAGCCCCAGCATTTT. Amino acid sequence: CASGGQGNQPQHF.

The J gene is TRBJ2-3, the V gene TRBV5-1; no reliable D call. Germline V gene sequence: CDR1 SGHRS, CDR2 YFSETQ. The CDR3 consists of 14 residues. V dropped 0 bases and J dropped 4 bases, with 9 bases sitting between them. The CDR3 DNA follows: TGCGCCAGCAGCTTGGATTACGCACCAGATACGCAGTATTTT. Translating it yields CASSLDYAPDTQYF.

The V and J genes are TRBV7-3 and TRBJ1-1; no clear D. The CDR3 is 13 amino acids. Germline CDR1 and CDR2: SGHTA and FQGTGA. Trimming stripped 2 bases from V and 4 bases from J, with 8 bases between. CDR3 nucleotides: TGTGCCAGCAGCTTACGCCAGGCCACTGAAGCTTTCTTT. This sequence encodes CASSLRQATEAFF.

The chain recombines TRBV11-2 with TRBJ1-2; D unclear. CDR1 and CDR2 (germline): SGHAT, FQNNGV. Trimming removed 5 bases at V and 0 bases at J, with 10 bases between. The CDR3 covers 14 residues. CDR3 nucleotides: TGTGCCAGCAGCCTAACGGGAACTAACTATGGCTACACCTTC. As protein: CASSLTGTNYGYTF.

The J gene is TRBJ2-2, the V gene TRBV5-4; 8 nucleotides line up with TRBD1. J gave up 2 bases and V 3 bases, and 6 bases lay outside the gene matches. The CDR3 sequence is 16 residues long. Germline lookup yields CDR1 SGHNT and CDR2 YYREEE (reference sequence). CDR3 nucleotide sequence: TGTGCCAGCAGCTCGAAAGACAGGGGTAACACCGGGGAGCTGTTTTTT. Translated, it gives CASSSKDRGNTGELFF.

The CDR3 here is CASSIEMGRRIASGANVLTF. The CDR3 DNA reads as TGTGCCAGTAGTATAGAGATGGGACGGAGAATTGCCTCTGGGGCCAACGTCCTGACTTTC. The chain combines TRBV19 with TRBJ2-6, with D perhaps given as TRBD1 or TRBD2 (5 bases each). V gave up 0 bases and J gave up 0 bases, with 18 bases separating them. Germline CDR1 is LNHDA and CDR2 is SQIVND (reference sequence). The CDR3 totals 20 residues.

The chain recombines TRBV28 with TRBJ1-2; 8 nucleotides agree with TRBD1. J lost 5 bases, V lost 6 bases, and 14 bases had no gene match. Looked up from germline, CDR1 is MDHEN and CDR2 is SYDVKM. This CDR3 is built from 16 residues. CDR3 nucleotide sequence: TGTGCCAGCAGCACACTTTCCGGGACAGGCCGATATGGCTACACCTTC. It yields the protein CASSTLSGTGRYGYTF.

V and J are TRBV18 and TRBJ2-7, with D possibly matching TRBD2 (6 bases). Trimming removed 3 bases at V and 3 bases at J, with 12 bases between. The CDR3 spans 14 residues. CDR1 and CDR2 (germline): KGHSH, LQKENI. The CDR3 DNA sequence: TGTGCCAGCTCACCTTTAGCGGACCACTACGAGCAGTACTTC. This translates into CASSPLADHYEQYF.

In DNA form, the CDR3 reads TGCGCCAGCAGCTTGGCCGGGCTAGGGGAGACCCAGTACTTC. Protein: CASSLAGLGETQYF. J is TRBJ2-5 and V is TRBV5-1, with D hard to call. This CDR3 contains 14 residues. The germline V gene encodes CDR1 SGHRS and CDR2 YFSETQ. V was pared by 0 bases and J by 5 bases, with 11 bases between.

Worth noting for this clone: Other DNA sequences in this specimen translate into the identical CDR3. This chain uses TRBV6-6 with TRBJ2-7, with 11 bases identical to TRBD1. This CDR3 spans 15 amino acids. The trim removed 2 bases at V and 3 bases at J, leaving 3 bases unmatched. Germline CDR1 is MNHNY and CDR2 is SVGAGI (reference sequence). The CDR3 region is CASSYAGTGGYEQYF. Written as DNA, the CDR3 is TGTGCCAGCAGTTACGCCGGGACAGGGGGCTACGAGCAGTACTTC.

V and J are TRBV19 and TRBJ2-3, with D uncertain. This CDR3 contains 13 residues. Trimming left V 11 bases short and J 1 base short, with 13 bases between. CDR1 and CDR2 (germline): LNHDA, SQIVND (reference sequence). CDR3 loop: CAAASPGTDTQYF. DNA for the CDR3: TGTGCCGCGGCCAGCCCGGGCACAGATACGCAGTATTTT. The full variable domain, in which reference TRBV19 and TRBJ2-3 provide the parts outside the CDR3, is DGGITQSPKYLFRKEGQNVTLSCEQNLNHDAMYWYRQDPGQGLRLIYYSQIVNDFQKGDIAEGYSVSREKKESFPLTVTSAQKNPTAFYLCAAASPGTDTQYFGPGTRLTVL.

The rearrangement links TRBV27 to TRBJ2-5, with 7 bases matching TRBD2. Germline-derived CDR1 and CDR2 are MNHEY and SMNVEV (reference sequence). J lost 2 bases, V lost 8 bases, and 11 bases had no gene match. The CDR3 is made up of 15 amino acids. The CDR3 DNA follows: TGTGCCAGCTCCCAGCCTGGGGGGGGTCAAGAGACCCAGTACTTC. Protein sequence: CASSQPGGGQETQYF.

The V and J genes are TRBV7-9 and TRBJ2-2; 11 bases are a match to TRBD2. This CDR3 has 15 residues. V gave up 1 base and J gave up 6 bases; unmatched junction bases: 1. The germline CDR1 and CDR2 sequences are SEHNR and FQNEAQ (reference sequence). The DNA of the CDR3 is TGTGCCAGCAGCTTAGAACTAGCGGGAGCCGGGGAGCTGTTTTTT. Its translation: CASSLELAGAGELFF.

V and J are TRBV6-5 and TRBJ1-2; TRBD1 agrees at 7 bases. V lost 7 bases and J lost 8; bases outside the gene matches: 7. Germline CDR1 reads MNHEY; CDR2 reads SVGAGI. The CDR3 has 12 residues. CDR3 protein: CASTTGVQGYTF. Written as DNA, the CDR3 is TGTGCCAGCACCACAGGGGTTCAAGGCTACACCTTC.

The chain has TRBV11-2 and TRBJ2-1, with no clear D. CDR1 and CDR2 from the germline V gene are SGHAT and FQNNGV. The CDR3 extends over 13 amino acids. The germline V and J ends were trimmed by 4 bases and 10 bases, with 14 bases remaining between them. CDR3 nucleotides: TGTGCCAGCAGCTCTCCAATTATCCGCGAGCAGTTCTTC. It yields the protein CASSSPIIREQFF. Full variable domain (missing parts from reference TRBV11-2 and TRBJ2-1): EAGVAQSPRYKIIEKRQSVAFWCNPISGHATLYWYQQILGQGPKLLIQFQNNGVVDDSQLPKDRFSAERLKGVDSTLKIQPAKLEDSAVYLCASSSPIIREQFFGPGTRLTVL.

This clone occurred once. The CDR3 DNA reads as TGTGCCAGCAGTCTACAGGTTGACGAGCAGTACTTC. This encodes CASSLQVDEQYF. This chain links TRBV2 with TRBJ2-7, with D perhaps matching TRBD1 (5 bases). Germline CDR1 reads SNHLY; CDR2 reads FYNNEI. Trimming shortened V by 5 bases and J by 5 bases, and 10 bases separated the two germline ends. The CDR3 covers 12 residues.